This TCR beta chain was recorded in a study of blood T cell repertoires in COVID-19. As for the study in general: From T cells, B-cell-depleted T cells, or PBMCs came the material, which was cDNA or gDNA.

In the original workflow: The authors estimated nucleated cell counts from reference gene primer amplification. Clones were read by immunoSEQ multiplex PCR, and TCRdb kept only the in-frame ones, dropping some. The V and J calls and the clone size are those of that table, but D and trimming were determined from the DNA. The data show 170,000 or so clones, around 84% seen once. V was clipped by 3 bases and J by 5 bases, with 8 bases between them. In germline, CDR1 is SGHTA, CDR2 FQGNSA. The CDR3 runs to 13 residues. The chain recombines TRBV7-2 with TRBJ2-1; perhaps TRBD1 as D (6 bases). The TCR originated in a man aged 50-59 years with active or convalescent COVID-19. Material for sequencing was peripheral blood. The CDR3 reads CASSLGAHNEQFF. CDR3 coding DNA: TGTGCCAGCAGCTTGGGGGCGCACAATGAGCAGTTCTTC.